These 18 T cell receptor beta chains were all obtained from the same sample, sequenced in a study of cytomegalovirus exposure and HLA in healthy donors. The study ran its PCR with 60 Vbeta and 13 Jbeta primers. Sequencing used immunoSEQ multiplex PCR; TCRdb keeps in-frame clones, though not all of them. The sample has roughly 120,000 clones, more than 80% seen once. The material sequenced was PBMCs. Source of these receptors: a man aged 25 to 45 in good health and CMV-seronegative.

The chain has TRBV7-8 and TRBJ2-2; TRBD2 is a possible D gene (6 bases). From germline, CDR1 is SGHVS and CDR2 FQNEAQ. V lost 5 bases and J lost 4, with 20 bases in between. This CDR3 is built from 17 residues. The CDR3 spells CASSAEGGGASTGELFF. The CDR3 nucleotides read TGTGCCAGCAGCGCGGAAGGCGGAGGGGCGAGCACCGGGGAGCTGTTTTTT.

CDR3 region: CASGLDGWERAVTGELFF. The CDR3 DNA reads TGTGCTAGTGGTTTGGACGGCTGGGAACGAGCGGTCACCGGGGAGCTGTTTTTT. The rearrangement links TRBV12-5 to TRBJ2-2; possible D gene TRBD2, 5 bases. V shed 1 base and J shed 4 bases, with 19 bases lying between them. Germline CDR1 LGHNT, CDR2 FRNRAP. This CDR3 is 18 amino acids long.

V usage is TRBV6-5 and J usage is TRBJ2-1, with TRBD2 matching over 13 bases. The trim removed 8 bases at V and 7 bases at J, leaving 8 bases unmatched. The CDR3 covers 15 residues. Germline V CDR1 and CDR2: MNHEY, SVGAGI. DNA for the CDR3: TGTGCCAGCGGCATAGGACTAGCGGGAGCTAATGAGCAGTTCTTC. It translates to CASGIGLAGANEQFF.

This rearrangement joins TRBV11-3 to TRBJ2-2; 14 bases line up with TRBD2. V gave up 5 bases and J gave up 4 bases; unmatched junction bases: 6. Germline values: CDR1 SGHNT, CDR2 YENEEA. The CDR3 extends over 17 amino acids. CDR3 amino acids: CASSGTSGSAFTGELFF. The CDR3, as DNA: TGTGCCAGCAGCGGGACTAGCGGGAGCGCGTTCACCGGGGAGCTGTTTTTT. The whole variable domain, filled in from reference TRBV11-3 and TRBJ2-2, reads EAGVVQSPRYKIIEKKQPVAFWCNPISGHNTLYWYLQNLGQGPELLIRYENEEAVDDSQLPKDRFSAERLKGVDSTLKIQPAELGDSAVYLCASSGTSGSAFTGELFFGEGSRLTVL.

This clone was recorded once. The chain couples TRBV5-1 to TRBJ2-3, with a possible D match to TRBD2 (6 bases). This CDR3 is 14 amino acids long. Germline assignment: CDR1 SGHRS and CDR2 YFSETQ. V gave up 7 bases and J gave up 2 bases, with 14 bases separating them. The CDR3 here is CASGPGVTTDTQYF. CDR3 bases: TGCGCCAGCGGCCCGGGGGTAACCACAGATACGCAGTATTTT.

V and J are TRBV20-1 and TRBJ2-7; D gene ambiguous. The CDR3 covers 11 residues. V was clipped by 8 bases and J by 6 bases, with 14 bases between them. The germline CDR1 and CDR2 sequences are DFQATT and SNEGSKA (reference sequence). The CDR3 region has the DNA TGCAGTTTTAGCTTAGTTGGCGAGCAGTACTTC. Residues: CSFSLVGEQYF.

This clone was counted only a few times. The V call is TRBV18, the J call TRBJ1-1; TRBD1 matches at 7 bases. This CDR3 has 13 amino acids. Germline assignment: CDR1 KGHSH and CDR2 LQKENI. V dropped 0 bases and J dropped 8; count of bases not matched to a gene: 3. CDR3 coding DNA: TGTGCCAGCTCACCACCGCAGGGGGACGAAGCTTTCTTT. It translates to CASSPPQGDEAFF.

This chain uses TRBV27 with TRBJ1-4, with D possibly being TRBD1 (5 bases). This CDR3 has 16 residues. V was trimmed by 7 bases and J by 10 bases, leaving 25 bases between them. CDR1 is MNHEY, CDR2 SMNVEV, per germline (reference sequence). For the CDR3, the DNA is TGTGCCAGCATCCCCACGGGGGTGTCAGACCCCCCAAAACTGTTTTTT. This translates into CASIPTGVSDPPKLFF.

This chain connects TRBV7-3 to TRBJ2-7; maybe TRBD2 (5 bases). The V gene lost 2 bases and the J gene lost 6 bases, with 11 bases spanning the gap. Germline CDR1 is SGHTA and CDR2 is FQGTGA. The CDR3 contains 13 residues. Written as DNA, the CDR3 is TGTGCCAGCAGCTTAGCGGGCCCTGGCGAGCAGTACTTC. Its protein product is CASSLAGPGEQYF. Complete variable domain (other parts from reference TRBV7-3 and TRBJ2-7): GAGVSQTPSNKVTEKGKYVELRCDPISGHTALYWYRQSLGQGPEFLIYFQGTGAADDSGLPNDRFFAVRPEGSVSTLKIQRTERGDSAVYLCASSLAGPGEQYFGPGTRLTVT.

The rearrangement joins TRBV6-1 to TRBJ1-4; D is unclear. Germline values: CDR1 MNHNS, CDR2 SASEGT. The CDR3 sequence is 15 residues long. V lost 2 bases and J 0 bases, leaving 7 bases between the germline ends. The CDR3 sequence is CASSELLATNEKLFF. CDR3 sequence (DNA): TGTGCCAGCAGTGAATTACTTGCAACTAATGAAAAACTGTTTTTT.

This clone was counted only a few times. The V gene is TRBV5-1, the J gene TRBJ2-7; TRBD2 matches 10 bases. Losses at the gene ends were 4 bases for V and 2 bases for J; bases not matched to a gene: 9. The CDR3 has 16 residues. Germline CDR1 is SGHRS and CDR2 is YFSETQ. CDR3 nucleotides: TGCGCCAGCAGCAAAAGAAGCGGGAGGGGCACCTACGAGCAGTACTTC. The encoded protein is CASSKRSGRGTYEQYF. Full variable domain (missing parts from reference TRBV5-1 and TRBJ2-7): KAGVTQTPRYLIKTRGQQVTLSCSPISGHRSVSWYQQTPGQGLQFLFEYFSETQRNKGNFPGRFSGRQFSNSRSEMNVSTLELGDSALYLCASSKRSGRGTYEQYFGPGTRLTVT.

The V and J genes are TRBV27 and TRBJ2-1, with TRBD2 identical over 11 bases. The CDR3 consists of 15 residues. Germline CDR1 MNHEY, CDR2 SMNVEV (reference sequence). The junction had 5 bases not matched to a gene; V was cut back by 4 bases and J by 6 bases. DNA for the CDR3: TGTGCCAGCAGTTCCCTAGCGGGAGGCGTCAATGAGCAGTTCTTC. Encoded protein: CASSSLAGGVNEQFF.

The rearrangement links TRBV6-1 to TRBJ2-5, with TRBD2 identical over 9 bases. The CDR3 consists of 16 residues. V shed 2 bases and J 2 bases; nucleotides not matched to a gene: 6. CDR1 MNHNS and CDR2 SASEGT come from the germline V gene. The CDR3 nucleotides read TGTGCCAGCAGTGAATTTGGACTAGCGTCTCAAGAGACCCAGTACTTC. Its protein product is CASSEFGLASQETQYF.

The CDR3 reads CASSQQLLTGGNTEAFF. DNA for the CDR3: TGTGCCAGCAGCCAACAATTACTGACAGGGGGCAATACTGAAGCTTTCTTT. The chain combines TRBV14 with TRBJ1-1, with 10 positions matching TRBD1. The V gene's germline CDR1 is SGHDN and CDR2 FVKESK. The CDR3 loop spans 17 amino acids. Losses at the gene ends were 2 bases for V and 5 bases for J; bases not matched to a gene: 11.

The chain links TRBV2 to TRBJ2-7, with 7 bases identical to TRBD1. The germline gives CDR1 SNHLY, CDR2 FYNNEI. The CDR3 contains 15 residues. The ends lost 6 bases at V and 3 bases at J; junction bases unmatched: 11. CDR3 bases: TGTGCCAGCAGAGTTGACAGGGCAGGGCTCTACGAGCAGTACTTC. As protein: CASRVDRAGLYEQYF.

The gene calls are TRBV19 and TRBJ1-5, with 8 nucleotides matching TRBD1. The V segment lost 3 bases and the J segment 6 bases; nucleotides outside the gene matches: 7. CDR3 length: 15 amino acids. Germline V gene lookup returns CDR1 LNHDA and CDR2 SQIVND (reference sequence). This CDR3 reads CASSIRTGPPQPQHF. The CDR3 DNA reads TGTGCCAGTAGTATTAGGACAGGGCCCCCTCAGCCCCAGCATTTT.

The chain is built from TRBV9 and TRBJ2-1, with TRBD2 matching over 13 bases. Germline CDR1 SGDLS, CDR2 YYNGEE. CDR3 size: 15 residues. J was trimmed by 8 bases and V by 3 bases; bases with no gene match: 5. The CDR3: CASSAGTSGIDEQFF. DNA of the CDR3: TGTGCCAGCAGCGCCGGGACTAGCGGGATCGATGAGCAGTTCTTC.

The chain carries TRBV7-3 and TRBJ2-5, with D perhaps matching TRBD2 (6 bases). Per the germline V gene, CDR1 is SGHTA and CDR2 is FQGTGA. The CDR3 consists of 15 residues. V was shortened by 2 bases and J by 5 bases, with 15 bases between the two germline ends. Here the CDR3 DNA reads TGTGCCAGCAGCTTAGTTGGCGAGGCGGGGGAGACCCAGTACTTC. This sequence encodes CASSLVGEAGETQYF.